The 23 T cell receptor beta chains given below trace back to one sample, sequenced in a study of T cell repertoires in ileal Crohn's disease. The assay was immunoSEQ multiplex PCR, and TCRdb's table has in-frame clones only and misses some. The sample lists 5,500 to 6,000 clones, roughly 87% occurring once. Input material: ileal tissue. These receptors came from an adult with Crohn's disease.

In its sample, this clone was seen a few times. At one boundary the junction diverges from the germline segment, which might be a read error. The gene calls are TRBV5-3 and TRBJ2-1, with no clear D. TRBV5-3 falls under the ORF class, with uncertain function. The CDR3 is 11 residues long. CDR3 region: CASSFGNEQFF. In DNA, the CDR3 is TGTGCCAGCAGCTTTGGCAATGAGCAGTTCTTC.

This clone was seen only once. The J gene is TRBJ2-1, the V gene TRBV4-1; perhaps D is TRBD1 or TRBD2 (5 bases each). Trimming cost V 1 base and J 10 bases, with 23 bases left between them. This CDR3 comprises 17 residues. The germline CDR1 and CDR2 sequences are MGHRA and YSYEKL. The CDR3, as DNA: TGCGCCAGCAGCCAAGTACCAGCACAGAGGGGCATAGGGGAGCAGTTCTTC. Translation: CASSQVPAQRGIGEQFF.

This clone was picked up a small number of times. The V call is TRBV19, the J call TRBJ2-4; 8 nucleotides agree with TRBD2. CDR1 and CDR2 from the germline V gene are LNHDA and SQIVND (reference sequence). J lost 3 bases, V lost 5 bases, and 9 bases had no gene match. This CDR3 contains 16 residues. The CDR3 region has the DNA TGTGCCAGTAGTTTCATTCTCCGGGGGGGCAAAAACATTCAGTACTTC. This codes for CASSFILRGGKNIQYF.

CDR3 sequence: CASSSPIGEYEKLFF. DNA of the CDR3: TGTGCCAGCAGCTCCCCAATTGGGGAATATGAAAAACTGTTTTTT. The chain links TRBV7-9 to TRBJ1-4; unclear D gene. In germline, CDR1 is SEHNR, CDR2 FQNEAQ (reference sequence). V lost 4 bases and J lost 6, with 15 bases in between. The CDR3 covers 15 residues.

The table lists this clone with a count of one. This sequence joins TRBV6-1 and TRBJ1-6; the D gene is possibly TRBD1 (6 bases). Germline-derived CDR1 and CDR2 are MNHNS and SASEGT. This CDR3 is 13 amino acids long. V lost 11 bases and J lost 0, with 8 bases in between. CDR3 region: CAGQSSYNSPLHF. The CDR3 region has the DNA TGTGCCGGACAGAGCTCCTATAATTCACCCCTCCACTTT.

This chain connects TRBV9 to TRBJ1-3; no firm D call. The length of the CDR3 is 13 residues. Trimming left V 0 bases short and J 6 bases short, with 7 bases between. CDR1 and CDR2 from the germline V gene are SGDLS and YYNGEE. For the CDR3, the DNA is TGTGCCAGCAGCGTAGGGGATTTAAACACCATATATTTT. It yields the protein CASSVGDLNTIYF.

The J gene is TRBJ2-7, the V gene TRBV28; 9 positions match TRBD1. Per the germline V gene, CDR1 is MDHEN and CDR2 is SYDVKM. This CDR3 spans 14 amino acids. With 5 bases clipped from V and 4 bases from J, the junction kept 6 bases outside the gene matches. In DNA, the CDR3 is TGTGCCAGCAGTCAAGCCGGGACAGGGTACGAGCAGTACTTC. Protein sequence: CASSQAGTGYEQYF.

The chain has TRBV6-1 and TRBJ1-1; maybe TRBD1 (6 bases). The CDR3 runs to 12 residues. Germline lookup yields CDR1 MNHNS and CDR2 SASEGT. Trimming cost V 6 bases and J 8 bases, with 13 bases left between them. CDR3 region: CASSVTGLEAFF. CDR3 in DNA: TGTGCCAGCAGCGTCACAGGGCTCGAAGCTTTCTTT.

As to this clone: The junction differs from germline at one of its ends, possibly a read error. The V gene is TRBV2, the J gene TRBJ2-5, with 7 bases lining up with TRBD2. Germline V CDR1 and CDR2: SNHLY, FYNNEI. The CDR3 extends over 15 amino acids. This CDR3 is CASSEEGWAGETRYF. The CDR3 coding sequence is TGTGCCAGCAGTGAAGAGGGCTGGGCGGGGGAGACCCGGTACTTC.

J is TRBJ1-1 and V is TRBV19; D gene ambiguous. This CDR3 spans 13 amino acids. V dropped 2 bases and J dropped 2 bases, with 6 bases sitting between them. From germline, CDR1 is LNHDA and CDR2 SQIVND (reference sequence). This CDR3 reads CASSIQFNTEAFF. The CDR3 nucleotides are TGTGCCAGTAGTATACAGTTTAACACTGAAGCTTTCTTT.

V gene TRBV18 combines with J gene TRBJ1-2, with D unclear. The CDR3 runs 13 residues. Per the germline V gene, CDR1 is KGHSH and CDR2 is LQKENI. Trimming stripped 3 bases from V and 4 bases from J, with 9 bases between. The CDR3 DNA is TGTGCCAGCTCACCGGGAGGGTTCTATGGCTACACCTTC. It translates to CASSPGGFYGYTF.

The chain is built from TRBV5-4 and TRBJ1-2; TRBD1 is a possible D gene (6 bases). This CDR3 is 14 amino acids long. V lost 4 bases, J lost 3 bases, and 13 bases lay in between. CDR1 SGHNT and CDR2 YYREEE come from the germline V gene (reference sequence). CDR3 residues: CASSEGGADYGYTF. The CDR3 DNA reads as TGTGCCAGCAGCGAGGGGGGGGCGGACTATGGCTACACCTTC.

A single count supports this clone. V gene TRBV2 combines with J gene TRBJ1-2; 7 nucleotides line up with TRBD1. V was clipped by 4 bases and J by 3 bases; unmatched bases: 8. This CDR3 comprises 15 residues. CDR1 is SNHLY and CDR2 is FYNNEI in the germline V gene. CDR3 coding DNA: TGTGCCAGCAGTGGGGACAGTAAAAAGGACTATGGCTACACCTTC. Its protein product is CASSGDSKKDYGYTF.

This clone is a singleton in its sample. V and J are TRBV10-3 and TRBJ1-4; no clear D gene. This CDR3 is built from 16 residues. V lost 5 bases, J lost 0 bases, and 13 bases lay in between. The V gene's germline CDR1 is ENHRY and CDR2 SYGVKD. The CDR3 protein is CAISRQLLATNEKLFF. The CDR3 DNA sequence: TGTGCCATCAGTCGGCAACTACTTGCAACTAATGAAAAACTGTTTTTT.

The chain couples TRBV4-3 to TRBJ2-3, with TRBD2 matching over 8 bases. J lost 4 bases, V lost 2 bases, and 11 bases had no gene match. The CDR3 is 17 amino acids. The germline CDR1 and CDR2 sequences are LGHNA and YSLEER. CDR3 sequence (DNA): TGCGCCAGCAGCCAAACGATGCGGGGGGCTGAGGCAGATACGCAGTATTTT. This encodes CASSQTMRGAEADTQYF.

This chain links TRBV5-7 with TRBJ2-2; D is ambiguous. TRBV5-7 is an ORF, and what it does is uncertain. The ends were cut back, 6 bases at V and 6 bases at J, with 15 bases in the middle. The CDR3 is 14 amino acids. The CDR3 DNA reads as TGTGCCAGCACTCACCCAGGAAATGCCGGGGAGCTGTTTTTT. This encodes CASTHPGNAGELFF.

The rearrangement uses TRBV27 and TRBJ2-1; D remains ambiguous. The V end was cut by 5 bases, the J end by 9 bases, with 8 bases between. Germline lookup yields CDR1 MNHEY and CDR2 SMNVEV (reference sequence). This CDR3 is 11 amino acids long. CDR3 loop: CASSTLGEQFF. In DNA, the CDR3 is TGTGCCAGCAGTACCCTCGGTGAGCAGTTCTTC.

This chain links TRBV18 with TRBJ1-4; D gene ambiguous. CDR3 size: 15 residues. Germline CDR1 and CDR2: KGHSH and LQKENI. V gave up 3 bases and J gave up 0 bases, with 8 bases separating them. The CDR3, as DNA: TGTGCCAGCTCACCTATCAGCCCAACTAATGAAAAACTGTTTTTT. Its translation: CASSPISPTNEKLFF.

The V call is TRBV6-6, the J call TRBJ1-2; a weak D match, TRBD1 (5 bases). The V gene lost 7 bases and the J gene lost 0 bases, with 18 bases spanning the gap. The CDR3 loop spans 16 amino acids. The germline V gene encodes CDR1 MNHNY and CDR2 SVGAGI (reference sequence). The CDR3 sequence is CASIIGARIPNYGYTF. The CDR3 nucleotides are TGTGCCAGCATCATAGGGGCACGGATCCCTAACTATGGCTACACCTTC.

By sample share, this clone is large (0.1 to 1%). This chain uses TRBV19 with TRBJ1-2, with D hard to call. Germline V gene lookup returns CDR1 LNHDA and CDR2 SQIVND (reference sequence). V lost 0 bases and J lost 5, with 4 bases in between. The CDR3 spans 12 residues. The CDR3 nucleotides read TGTGCCAGTAGTATAGAAGGTTATGGCTACACCTTC. Translating gives CASSIEGYGYTF.

This rearrangement joins TRBV5-6 to TRBJ1-6; unclear D gene. Germline CDR1 SGHDT, CDR2 YYEEEE. Deletions cut 5 bases from V and 0 bases from J, with 9 bases between. The CDR3 consists of 15 residues. CDR3 nucleotide sequence: TGTGCCAGCAGTTCTTGGGGCTCCTATAATTCACCCCTCCACTTT. Amino acids: CASSSWGSYNSPLHF.

This rearrangement joins TRBV2 to TRBJ2-7, with a weak D call TRBD2 (6 bases). CDR3 length: 12 residues. Per the germline V gene, CDR1 is SNHLY and CDR2 is FYNNEI. Trimming took off 6 bases at V and 6 bases at J, with 12 bases between the two ends. In nucleotides, the CDR3 is TGTGCCAGCAGGAGGGGAGGAACCGAGCAGTACTTC. Translation: CASRRGGTEQYF.

The V call is TRBV5-8, the J call TRBJ1-5; D may be TRBD1 (6 bases). The V gene's germline CDR1 is SGHTS and CDR2 YDEGEE. The V gene lost 0 bases and the J gene lost 6 bases, with 13 bases spanning the gap. The CDR3 consists of 15 residues. Here the CDR3 reads CASSLAGGAGQPQHF. The CDR3 bases are TGTGCCAGCAGCTTGGCCGGGGGGGCCGGTCAGCCCCAGCATTTT.